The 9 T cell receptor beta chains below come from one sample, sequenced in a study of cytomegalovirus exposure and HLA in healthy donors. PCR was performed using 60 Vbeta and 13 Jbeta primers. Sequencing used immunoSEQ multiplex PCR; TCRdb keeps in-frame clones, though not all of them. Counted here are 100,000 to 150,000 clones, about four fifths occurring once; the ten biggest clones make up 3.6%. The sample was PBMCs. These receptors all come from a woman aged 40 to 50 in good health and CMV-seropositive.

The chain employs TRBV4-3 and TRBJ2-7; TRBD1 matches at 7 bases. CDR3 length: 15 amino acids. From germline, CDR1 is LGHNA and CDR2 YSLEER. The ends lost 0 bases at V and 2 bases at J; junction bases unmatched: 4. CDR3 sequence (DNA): TGCGCCAGCAGCCAAGAAACAGGGGCTACCTACGAGCAGTACTTC. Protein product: CASSQETGATYEQYF.

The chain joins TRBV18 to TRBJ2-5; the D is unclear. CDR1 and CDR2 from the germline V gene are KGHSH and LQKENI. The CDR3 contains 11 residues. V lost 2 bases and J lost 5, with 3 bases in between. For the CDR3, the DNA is TGTGCCAGCTCACCAGAGGAGACCCAGTACTTC. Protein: CASSPEETQYF.

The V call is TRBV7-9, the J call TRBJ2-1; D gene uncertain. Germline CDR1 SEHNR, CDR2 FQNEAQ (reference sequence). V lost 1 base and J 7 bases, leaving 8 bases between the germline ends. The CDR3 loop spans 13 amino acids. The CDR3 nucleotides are TGTGCCAGCAGCTTAGTACTGGTAAATGAGCAGTTCTTC. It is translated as CASSLVLVNEQFF.

This CDR3 reads CASSLGAGTQYF. Written as DNA, the CDR3 is TGTGCCAGCAGCTTGGGGGCGGGTACGCAGTATTTT. V gene TRBV7-9 combines with J gene TRBJ2-3; TRBD1 might be the D (6 bases). Trimming stripped 3 bases from V and 8 bases from J, with 9 bases between. CDR1 and CDR2 from the germline V gene are SEHNR and FQNEAQ (reference sequence). The CDR3 length is 12 residues.

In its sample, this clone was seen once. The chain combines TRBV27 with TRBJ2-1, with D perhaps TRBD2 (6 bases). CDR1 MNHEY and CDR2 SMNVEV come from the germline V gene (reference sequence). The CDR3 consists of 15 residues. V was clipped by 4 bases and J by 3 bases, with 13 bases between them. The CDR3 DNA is TGTGCCAGCAGTTGGGACGGGGGTGGCTACAATGAGCAGTTCTTC. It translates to CASSWDGGGYNEQFF.

CDR3 loop: CASSFVENYNEQFF. The CDR3 nucleotides read TGTGCCAGCAGCTTCGTCGAGAACTACAATGAGCAGTTCTTC. J is TRBJ2-1 and V is TRBV7-9; D call uncertain. Trimming took off 3 bases at V and 3 bases at J, with 9 bases between the two ends. This CDR3 comprises 14 residues. From germline, CDR1 is SEHNR and CDR2 FQNEAQ (reference sequence).

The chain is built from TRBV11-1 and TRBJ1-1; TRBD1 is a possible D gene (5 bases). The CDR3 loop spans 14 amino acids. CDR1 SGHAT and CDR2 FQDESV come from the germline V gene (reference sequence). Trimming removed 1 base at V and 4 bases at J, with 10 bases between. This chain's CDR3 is CASSLGDGGTEAFF. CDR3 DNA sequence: TGTGCCAGCAGCTTAGGTGACGGGGGCACTGAAGCTTTCTTT. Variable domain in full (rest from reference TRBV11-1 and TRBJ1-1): EAEVAQSPRYKITEKSQAVAFWCDPISGHATLYWYRQILGQGPELLVQFQDESVVDDSQLPKDRFSAERLKGVDSTLKIQPAELGDSAMYLCASSLGDGGTEAFFGQGTRLTVV.

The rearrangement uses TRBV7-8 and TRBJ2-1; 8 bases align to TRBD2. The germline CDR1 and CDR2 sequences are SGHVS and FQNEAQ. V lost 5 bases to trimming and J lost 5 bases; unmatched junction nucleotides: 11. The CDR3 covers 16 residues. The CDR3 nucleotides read TGTGCCAGCAGCCCATTATTGGCGGGAGGAAACAATGAGCAGTTCTTC. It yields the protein CASSPLLAGGNNEQFF. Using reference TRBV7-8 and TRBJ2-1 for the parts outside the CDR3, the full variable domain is GAGVSQSPRYKVAKRGQDVALRCDPISGHVSLFWYQQALGQGPEFLTYFQNEAQLDKSGLPSDRFFAERPEGSVSTLKIQRTQQEDSAVYLCASSPLLAGGNNEQFFGPGTRLTVL.

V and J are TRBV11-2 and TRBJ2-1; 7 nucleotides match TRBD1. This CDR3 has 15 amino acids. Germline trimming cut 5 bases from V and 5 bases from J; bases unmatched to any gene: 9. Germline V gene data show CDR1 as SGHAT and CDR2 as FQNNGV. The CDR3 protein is CASSKKRDSHNEQFF. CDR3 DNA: TGTGCCAGCAGCAAAAAAAGGGACAGCCACAATGAGCAGTTCTTC. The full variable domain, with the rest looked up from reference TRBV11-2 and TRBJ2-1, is EAGVAQSPRYKIIEKRQSVAFWCNPISGHATLYWYQQILGQGPKLLIQFQNNGVVDDSQLPKDRFSAERLKGVDSTLKIQPAKLEDSAVYLCASSKKRDSHNEQFFGPGTRLTVL.